This is a list of T cell receptor beta chains from one sample in a study of patients and donors after allogeneic stem cell transplantation. Using its own MiXCR run on the RT-PCR reads, TCRdb lists one record per CDR3 protein. The sample includes about 410,000 distinct CDR3 sequences, around 16% of them seen just once. Sequencing was done on a sample of blood, either unsorted or a sorted T cell fraction (not recorded which). The receptors shown here come from a human donor who was either an allogeneic HSCT recipient or a stem cell or donor lymphocyte infusion donor (not recorded which). It is not recorded whose cells these are; they may come from a transplant donor. The conserved cysteine and the conserved F or W are not part of the CDR3 here. The order of the fields is V gene, clone size, J gene, CDR3 protein. The size of a clone is reported for some rows only, either as once, few or many, or as a class for expanded clones.

TRBV2,.,TRBJ2-7,ASSDGYKPYEQY
TRBV5-6,.,TRBJ1-1,ASSRDRPSAPEAF
TRBV7-3,many,TRBJ2-2,ASSRGSNTGELF
TRBV15,many,TRBJ2-3,ATSRDTRHGAGRWTQY
TRBV24-1,.,TRBJ2-3,ATSEAGRADTQY
TRBV5-1,many,TRBJ2-5,ASSLVGWGAETQY
TRBV6-4,once,TRBJ2-7,ASSDSRCWDNDHEQY
TRBV24-1,many,TRBJ1-2,ATSDSRTNYGYT
TRBV18,.,TRBJ1-1,ASSLRTGVTEAF
TRBV6-7,few,TRBJ1-5,ASKTGGASKQPQH
TRBV12-3/TRBV12-4,few,TRBJ1-3,ASSLRTGQAGNTIY
TRBV28,few,TRBJ2-7,ASNRDRSYEQY
TRBV12-3/TRBV12-4,.,TRBJ2-7,ASSSPGQPYEQY
TRBV29-1,few,TRBJ2-5,SVAFSGRETQY
TRBV30,few,TRBJ1-5,AWGAGGNQPQH
TRBV5-6,few,TRBJ1-1,ASSLKGWNTEAF
TRBV27,few,TRBJ2-2,ASSLDLGQSNTGELF
TRBV12-3/TRBV12-4,many,TRBJ2-1,ASSLGRDLYLLEQF
TRBV10-3,.,TRBJ2-7,AISDALGGTSGTYEQY
TRBV7-2,many,TRBJ1-5,ASSRRGDQPQH
TRBV29-1,.,TRBJ1-1,SGDRGTEAF
TRBV20-1,few,TRBJ1-1,SAGARTGGTEAF
TRBV20-1,few,TRBJ2-1,SARDRGTSGSREQF
TRBV6-5,few,TRBJ2-7,ASSYSRDSAYEQY
TRBV29-1,few,TRBJ1-4,SVRTGDVNEKLF
TRBV7-9,many,TRBJ2-4,ASCVDRPNIQY
TRBV7-2,.,TRBJ2-2,ASSLSPTGELF
TRBV4-3,.,TRBJ2-3,ASSQDLFRSGNTQY
TRBV5-1,few,TRBJ2-1,ASSLRINNEQF
TRBV20-1,few,TRBJ2-3,SARDGASTDTQY
TRBV4-1,many,TRBJ2-3,ASSLPDGRTDTQY
TRBV7-2,few,TRBJ2-3,ASSLDLALADTQY
TRBV3-1,few,TRBJ1-1,ASSHPEANTEAF
TRBV28,.,TRBJ2-1,ASSYQGGYNEQF
TRBV29-1,few,TRBJ1-2,SVAVRRHPNYGYT
TRBV7-2,few,TRBJ2-1,ASSSGQSSYNEQF
TRBV19,.,TRBJ1-2,ASSIDPYGYT
TRBV3-1,few,TRBJ2-7,ASSHNRDEQY
TRBV11-2,.,TRBJ2-3,ASSLGRDRTTSTDTQY
TRBV5-1,few,TRBJ2-3,ASSPEGFADTQY
TRBV11-2,many,TRBJ2-1,ASSLATSGVENEQF
TRBV30,.,TRBJ2-6,AWSVLTGLGGANVLT
TRBV11-2,many,TRBJ2-7,ASSPGTRSSYEQY
TRBV20-1,few,TRBJ1-2,SARDLKVISGYT
TRBV5-1,.,TRBJ2-1,ASSLESSGRGFGGEQF
TRBV20-1,.,TRBJ2-1,SAQGRLAVSYNEQF
TRBV5-1,many,TRBJ2-1,ASSLEVAGWNEQF
TRBV5-8,.,TRBJ2-7,ASSDFRVTDEQY
TRBV12-3/TRBV12-4,.,TRBJ2-2,ASIPTSGNTGELF
TRBV27,.,TRBJ2-7,ASSFSGKRGYEQY
TRBV24-1,few,TRBJ2-3,ATSDLRDTQY
TRBV4-3,few,TRBJ1-2,ASSQARPGGYGYT
TRBV5-1,.,TRBJ2-7,ASSLVPLSYEQY
TRBV12-3/TRBV12-4,few,TRBJ2-5,ASQGDWETQY
TRBV4-1,.,TRBJ1-2,ASSQEDLGTNYGYT
TRBV5-4,.,TRBJ2-7,ASSITGTFSYEQY
TRBV6-1,many,TRBJ1-4,ASRQGTANEKLF
TRBV20-1,.,TRBJ1-1,SARDPRDRCAF
TRBV5-1,.,TRBJ2-2,ASSGGGAVYTGELF
TRBV20-1,.,TRBJ2-7,SARGGSGGEQY